The 32 T cell receptor beta chains listed next were all sequenced from one sample in a study of Ad26.COV2.S vaccination and SARS-CoV-2 variants. Treatment meaning: 15 to 20 received Ad26.COV2.S at low or high dose, single or two shots; 5 received placebo; per-sample allocation not given. Sampling happened 63 days after the first vaccine or placebo injection. Sequencing was performed with immunoSEQ multiplex PCR; in TCRdb, only in-frame clones are kept and a portion is missing. This table has hundreds of thousands of clones, 75% to 90% appearing once. This specimen consisted of peripheral blood, obtained in a trial of Ad26.COV2.S vaccine versus placebo. These receptors all come from a person between 18 and 60 years old who received the Ad26.COV2.S COVID-19 vaccine or a placebo.

The chain combines TRBV27 with TRBJ2-7; D uncertain. Trimming removed 5 bases from V and 2 bases from J, with 16 bases in between. CDR1 is MNHEY and CDR2 is SMNVEV in the germline V gene (reference sequence). The CDR3 runs to 15 residues. The CDR3 DNA follows: TGTGCCAGCAGTAAATCATTAGGCAGGCCCTACGAGCAGTACTTC. Translating gives CASSKSLGRPYEQYF.

The chain links TRBV5-1 to TRBJ1-2; D is undetermined. CDR1 is SGHRS and CDR2 is YFSETQ in the germline V gene. V was shortened by 0 bases and J by 4 bases, with 10 bases between the two germline ends. This CDR3 is 14 amino acids long. CDR3 region: CASSLAETVYGYTF. CDR3 coding DNA: TGCGCCAGCAGCTTGGCCGAAACAGTCTATGGCTACACCTTC.

CDR3 in DNA: TGCGCCAGCAGTGAGGAGACGGAGATCTATGGCTACACCTTC. Translating gives CASSEETEIYGYTF. V usage is TRBV10-2 and J usage is TRBJ1-2; no reliable D call. Germline CDR1 and CDR2: WSHSY and SAAADI. CDR3 length: 14 residues. V was pared by 2 bases and J by 4 bases, with 11 bases between.

V is TRBV9 and J is TRBJ1-2; D may be TRBD1 (5 bases). Germline CDR1 and CDR2: SGDLS and YYNGEE. CDR3 length: 15 residues. V gave up 3 bases and J gave up 6 bases, with 18 bases separating them. The CDR3 protein is CASSGTSQGSHGYTF. The DNA for the CDR3 is TGTGCCAGCAGCGGGACCTCGCAGGGCTCCCATGGCTACACCTTC.

V is TRBV14 and J is TRBJ1-1; D is unresolved. Germline-derived CDR1 and CDR2 are SGHDN and FVKESK. Trimming removed 0 bases from V and 8 bases from J, with 4 bases in between. The CDR3 has 11 residues. CDR3 bases: TGTGCCAGCAGCCAAGAAATGGAAGCTTTCTTT. It codes for CASSQEMEAFF.

There are a few counts of this clone. J is TRBJ1-5 and V is TRBV4-1; 7 bases agree with TRBD1. V trimming: 4 bases; J trimming: 4 bases; junction bases outside the gene matches: 7. The CDR3 runs to 15 residues. Germline CDR1 is MGHRA and CDR2 is YSYEKL. The CDR3 region has the DNA TGCGCCAGCAGCCCTGACAGGGTAGGAAATCAGCCCCAGCATTTT. Its translation is CASSPDRVGNQPQHF.

This clone occurred a few times. J is TRBJ2-2 and V is TRBV27; D is ambiguous. The CDR3 consists of 15 residues. Germline CDR1 reads MNHEY; CDR2 reads SMNVEV (reference sequence). V lost 2 bases, J lost 3 bases, and 10 bases lay in between. The CDR3 nucleotides read TGTGCCAGCAGTTTAAGGACCCTGGACACCGGGGAGCTGTTTTTT. The encoded protein is CASSLRTLDTGELFF.

V gene TRBV28 combines with J gene TRBJ2-7; weak D call: TRBD2 (6 bases). Germline CDR1 is MDHEN and CDR2 is SYDVKM. The CDR3 has 13 amino acids. V gave up 6 bases and J gave up 3 bases, with 12 bases separating them. CDR3 residues: CASSGDLDYEQYF. The CDR3 nucleotides read TGTGCCAGCAGCGGGGACTTAGACTACGAGCAGTACTTC.

Concerning this clone: Other DNA variants within this sample encode the same CDR3. CDR3 sequence (DNA): TGTGCCAGCTCACCACCAAGCACAGATACGCAGTATTTT. This gives the protein CASSPPSTDTQYF. This chain joins TRBV18 and TRBJ2-3; D is uncertain. Per germline, CDR1 KGHSH and CDR2 LQKENI. The CDR3 runs to 13 residues. Trimming removed 0 bases from V and 0 bases from J, with 1 base in between.

The chain couples TRBV9 to TRBJ2-1, with 12 bases matching TRBD2. Germline CDR1 is SGDLS and CDR2 is YYNGEE. With V trimmed by 4 bases and J by 6 bases, 8 bases remained unmatched. This CDR3 region has 16 residues. In DNA form, the CDR3 reads TGTGCCAGCAGCCCCTGGACTAGCGGGGCCCTCAATGAGCAGTTCTTC. Its protein product is CASSPWTSGALNEQFF.

This chain uses TRBV24-1 with TRBJ2-5; 9 bases align to TRBD1. The germline CDR1 and CDR2 sequences are KGHDR and SFDVKD. Trimming at V came to 4 bases and at J to 2 bases, leaving 7 bases not matched to a gene. There are 16 residues in the CDR3. The DNA of the CDR3 is TGTGCCACCAGTGACTCCGGGACAGGGTTGCAAGAGACCCAGTACTTC. It specifies CATSDSGTGLQETQYF.

The chain has TRBV24-1 and TRBJ2-3; D is undetermined. The V and J ends lost 6 bases and 5 bases respectively, with 8 bases between them. The germline V gene has CDR1 KGHDR and CDR2 SFDVKD. This CDR3 region has 12 residues. The chain's CDR3 is CATSYGGDTQYF. CDR3 nucleotides: TGTGCCACCAGTTATGGTGGAGATACGCAGTATTTT.

The rearrangement links TRBV19 to TRBJ1-2; tentatively, D is TRBD1 (5 bases). Trimming left V 5 bases short and J 0 bases short, with 13 bases between. Germline CDR1 reads LNHDA; CDR2 reads SQIVND (reference sequence). The CDR3 length is 15 residues. CDR3 coding DNA: TGTGCCAGTAGTGCAACGCAGGGAACTAACTATGGCTACACCTTC. This codes for CASSATQGTNYGYTF.

The chain carries TRBV5-1 and TRBJ1-1; D unresolved. Germline CDR1 reads SGHRS; CDR2 reads YFSETQ. The CDR3 contains 18 residues. Trimming left V 0 bases short and J 0 bases short, with 18 bases between. The CDR3 bases are TGCGCCAGCAGCTTGGCCAAGTTCGGGGAGCCCATGAACACTGAAGCTTTCTTT. Translating gives CASSLAKFGEPMNTEAFF.

The chain couples TRBV27 to TRBJ2-1; 9 bases fit TRBD1. Germline V gene sequence: CDR1 MNHEY, CDR2 SMNVEV (reference sequence). V lost 2 bases, J lost 10 bases, and 9 bases stayed unmatched. There are 15 residues in the CDR3. This CDR3 reads CASSLTGQGFGEQFF. Here the CDR3 DNA reads TGTGCCAGCAGTTTAACCGGACAGGGGTTTGGGGAGCAGTTCTTC.

The V and J genes are TRBV10-3 and TRBJ1-1, with TRBD1 matching 7 bases. The germline gives CDR1 ENHRY, CDR2 SYGVKD. The CDR3 covers 14 residues. J was trimmed by 2 bases and V by 4 bases; bases with no gene match: 4. CDR3 nucleotides: TGTGCCATCAGTGCGACAGGGTCAAACACTGAAGCTTTCTTT. Its protein is CAISATGSNTEAFF.

The rearrangement joins TRBV21-1 to TRBJ1-1; the table names TRBD1, a call not compared with the DNA. TRBV21-1 has pseudogene status. This CDR3 is built from 16 residues. The CDR3 is CASSHRTGSTHTEAFF. As DNA, the CDR3 is TGTGCCAGCAGCCATCGTACAGGGAGTACTCACACTGAAGCTTTCTTT.

The J gene is TRBJ2-5, the V gene TRBV27; 13 nucleotides agree with TRBD2. V shed 6 bases, J shed 4 bases, and the junction held 2 bases outside the gene matches. Germline CDR1 and CDR2: MNHEY and SMNVEV (reference sequence). The CDR3 has 14 residues. The CDR3 loop is CASRRTSGGETQYF. CDR3 sequence (DNA): TGTGCCAGCAGGAGGACTAGCGGGGGAGAGACCCAGTACTTC.

The chain carries TRBV5-1 and TRBJ2-1; 10 nucleotides line up with TRBD2. The CDR3 consists of 15 residues. The V and J ends lost 3 bases and 3 bases, in that order; junction bases with no gene match: 3. The V gene's germline CDR1 is SGHRS and CDR2 YFSETQ. The CDR3 DNA is TGCGCCAGCAGCTCTAGCGGGAGCTACTACAATGAGCAGTTCTTC. This encodes CASSSSGSYYNEQFF.

The CDR3 here is CASSRAYRGREYGYTF. The CDR3 DNA reads as TGCGCCAGCAGCAGAGCTTACAGGGGGCGCGAGTATGGCTACACCTTC. This sequence joins TRBV5-1 and TRBJ1-2; 9 nucleotides align to TRBD1. This CDR3 has 16 amino acids. Per the germline V gene, CDR1 is SGHRS and CDR2 is YFSETQ. J was trimmed by 5 bases and V by 4 bases; bases with no gene match: 12.

This sequence joins TRBV4-2 and TRBJ2-1; 14 bases fit TRBD2. CDR3 length: 17 residues. V shed 4 bases and J 8 bases; nucleotides not matched to a gene: 10. The germline V gene has CDR1 LGHNA and CDR2 YNFKEQ. The CDR3 reads CASSPLVGTSGSHEQFF. As DNA, the CDR3 is TGTGCCAGCAGCCCACTGGTCGGGACTAGCGGGAGCCATGAGCAGTTCTTC.

The rearrangement joins TRBV30 to TRBJ1-1, with TRBD1 identical over 8 bases. The germline CDR1 and CDR2 sequences are GTSNPN and SVGIG (reference sequence). V was clipped by 8 bases and J by 6 bases; unmatched bases: 14. The CDR3 extends over 14 amino acids. The CDR3 nucleotides are TGTGCCCAGGGGGCTGCAGGGTCTTCTTCTGAAGCTTTCTTT. Translation: CAQGAAGSSSEAFF.

The chain combines TRBV10-3 with TRBJ2-6; 7 bases map to TRBD1. J lost 0 bases, V lost 8 bases, and 19 bases had no gene match. This CDR3 is built from 20 residues. In germline, CDR1 is ENHRY, CDR2 SYGVKD. The CDR3 loop is CAIRPAGTDAPHSGANVLTF. Here the CDR3 DNA reads TGTGCCATCCGGCCGGCAGGGACAGACGCGCCACACTCTGGGGCCAACGTCCTGACTTTC.

The V call is TRBV3-1 (or the pseudogene TRBV3-2), the J call TRBJ2-1, with unresolved D. Trimming removed 4 bases at V and 4 bases at J, with 8 bases between. CDR1 LGHDT and CDR2 YNNKEL come from the germline V gene (reference sequence). CDR3 length: 13 amino acids. Here the CDR3 DNA reads TGTGCCAGCAGCCTTGAAACTTACAATGAGCAGTTCTTC. Its translation: CASSLETYNEQFF.

This clone has just one count. The CDR3 DNA sequence: TGTGCCAGCAGCCAAGTAGGGGCTGGGGCCAACGTCCTGACTTTC. Protein: CASSQVGAGANVLTF. J is TRBJ2-6 and V is TRBV14, with a tentative D call TRBD1 (5 bases). Trimming stripped 1 base from V and 2 bases from J, with 6 bases between. Looked up from germline, CDR1 is SGHDN and CDR2 is FVKESK. This CDR3 is built from 15 residues.

The chain couples TRBV27 to TRBJ2-5; no clear D gene. This CDR3 is 13 amino acids long. V lost 2 bases and J 2 bases, leaving 6 bases between the germline ends. Germline-derived CDR1 and CDR2 are MNHEY and SMNVEV (reference sequence). This chain's CDR3 is CASSLGQQETQYF. The DNA of the CDR3 is TGTGCCAGCAGTTTAGGGCAGCAAGAGACCCAGTACTTC.

The V call is TRBV5-5, the J call TRBJ1-1, with TRBD1 as a possible D gene (6 bases). From germline, CDR1 is SGHKS and CDR2 YYEKEE (reference sequence). The CDR3 runs to 13 residues. V shed 4 bases and J shed 0 bases, with 7 bases lying between them. The CDR3 region has the DNA TGTGCCAGCAGCAGGACAGTGAACACTGAAGCTTTCTTT. It encodes CASSRTVNTEAFF.

V usage is TRBV5-1 and J usage is TRBJ1-4; 8 nucleotides match TRBD1. This CDR3 has 15 amino acids. Germline values: CDR1 SGHRS, CDR2 YFSETQ. Trimming removed 0 bases from V and 8 bases from J; junction bases left unmatched: 6. CDR3 region: CASSLETGAGEKLFF. In DNA form, the CDR3 reads TGCGCCAGCAGCTTGGAGACAGGGGCCGGCGAAAAACTGTTTTTT. Full variable domain (missing parts from reference TRBV5-1 and TRBJ1-4): KAGVTQTPRYLIKTRGQQVTLSCSPISGHRSVSWYQQTPGQGLQFLFEYFSETQRNKGNFPGRFSGRQFSNSRSEMNVSTLELGDSALYLCASSLETGAGEKLFFGSGTQLSVL.

V gene TRBV19 combines with J gene TRBJ1-5, with TRBD1 matching over 11 bases. J gave up 6 bases and V 5 bases, and 6 bases lay outside the gene matches. This CDR3 has 15 amino acids. Germline loops: CDR1 LNHDA, CDR2 SQIVND (reference sequence). Written as DNA, the CDR3 is TGTGCCAGTAGTGAGGACAGGGGGCGGTTTCAGCCCCAGCATTTT. Protein sequence: CASSEDRGRFQPQHF.

The chain uses TRBV7-2 and TRBJ2-7; TRBD1 might be the D (6 bases). CDR3 size: 14 residues. V was clipped by 4 bases and J by 6 bases, with 16 bases between them. Germline CDR1 and CDR2: SGHTA and FQGNSA. DNA of the CDR3: TGTGCCAGCAGCTCCATCGGGACAAGCGGCGAGCAGTACTTC. It specifies CASSSIGTSGEQYF.

Comments on this clone: The sample holds other DNA sequences that translate to the same CDR3. V and J are TRBV3-1 (or the pseudogene TRBV3-2) and TRBJ2-7; D unresolved. The CDR3 runs to 14 residues. From germline, CDR1 is LGHDT and CDR2 YNNKEL (reference sequence). V was clipped by 1 base and J by 0 bases, with 7 bases between them. Here the CDR3 DNA reads TGTGCCAGCAGCCAAGCGGGTAGCTCCTACGAGCAGTACTTC. Its translation: CASSQAGSSYEQYF.

The rearrangement uses TRBV14 and TRBJ1-1; D gene unclear. V was clipped by 0 bases and J by 3 bases, with 14 bases between them. Germline CDR1 is SGHDN and CDR2 is FVKESK. This CDR3 has 16 residues. CDR3 nucleotides: TGTGCCAGCAGCCAAGATCGCGGCAGGCATCACACTGAAGCTTTCTTT. Amino acid sequence: CASSQDRGRHHTEAFF.